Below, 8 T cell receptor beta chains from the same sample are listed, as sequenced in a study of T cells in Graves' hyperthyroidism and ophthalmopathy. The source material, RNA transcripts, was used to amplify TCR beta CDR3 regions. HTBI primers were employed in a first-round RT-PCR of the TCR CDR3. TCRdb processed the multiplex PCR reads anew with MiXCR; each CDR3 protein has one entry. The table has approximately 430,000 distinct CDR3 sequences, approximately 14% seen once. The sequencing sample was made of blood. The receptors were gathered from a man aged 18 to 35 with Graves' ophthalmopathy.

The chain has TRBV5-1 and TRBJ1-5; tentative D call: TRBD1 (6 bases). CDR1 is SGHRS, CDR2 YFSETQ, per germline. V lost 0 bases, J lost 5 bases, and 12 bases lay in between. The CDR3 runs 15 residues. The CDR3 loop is CASSLGGQSHQPQHF. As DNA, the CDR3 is TGCGCCAGCAGCTTGGGCGGACAGTCCCATCAGCCCCAGCATTTT.

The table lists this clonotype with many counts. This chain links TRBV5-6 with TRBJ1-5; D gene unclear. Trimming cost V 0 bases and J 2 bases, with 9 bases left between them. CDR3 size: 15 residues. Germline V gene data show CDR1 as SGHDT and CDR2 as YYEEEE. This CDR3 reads CASSLVTAGNQPQHF. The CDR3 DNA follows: TGTGCCAGCAGCTTGGTCACTGCCGGCAATCAGCCCCAGCATTTT.

Here the CDR3 DNA reads TGTGCCAGCAGCCAAGTAGGGGGGGCCTACAATGAGCAGTTCTTC. Residues: CASSQVGGAYNEQFF. The chain couples TRBV4-2 to TRBJ2-1; TRBD2 is a possible D gene (7 bases). Germline V lookup: CDR1 LGHNA, CDR2 YNFKEQ. V lost 1 base and J 2 bases, leaving 9 bases between the germline ends. The length of the CDR3 is 15 residues.

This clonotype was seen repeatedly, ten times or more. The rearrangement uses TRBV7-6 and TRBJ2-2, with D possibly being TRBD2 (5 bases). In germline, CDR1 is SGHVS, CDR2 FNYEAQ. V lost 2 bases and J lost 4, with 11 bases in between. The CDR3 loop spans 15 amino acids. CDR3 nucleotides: TGTGCCAGCAGCTTATGGGAGCAGCCCACCGGGGAGCTGTTTTTT. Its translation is CASSLWEQPTGELFF.

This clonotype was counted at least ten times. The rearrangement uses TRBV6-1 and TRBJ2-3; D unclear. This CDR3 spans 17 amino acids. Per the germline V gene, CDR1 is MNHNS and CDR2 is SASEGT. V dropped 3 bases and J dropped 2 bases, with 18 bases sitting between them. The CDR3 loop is CASSDLEDRIYTDTQYF. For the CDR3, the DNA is TGTGCCAGCAGTGACCTCGAAGACCGGATCTACACAGATACGCAGTATTTT.

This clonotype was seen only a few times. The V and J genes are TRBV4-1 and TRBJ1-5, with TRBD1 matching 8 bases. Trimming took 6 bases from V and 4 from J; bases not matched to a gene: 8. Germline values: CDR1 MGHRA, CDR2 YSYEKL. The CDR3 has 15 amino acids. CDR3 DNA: TGCGCCAGCAGTCCCGGGACAGGTGAAAATCAGCCCCAGCATTTT. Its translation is CASSPGTGENQPQHF.

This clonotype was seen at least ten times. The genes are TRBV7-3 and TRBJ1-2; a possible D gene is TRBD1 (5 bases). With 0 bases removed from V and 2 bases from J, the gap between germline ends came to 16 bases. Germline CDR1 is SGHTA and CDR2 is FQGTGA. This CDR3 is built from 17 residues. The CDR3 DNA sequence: TGTGCCAGCAGCTTAACGTTCGCGGCAGGGAAAAACTATGGCTACACCTTC. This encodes CASSLTFAAGKNYGYTF.

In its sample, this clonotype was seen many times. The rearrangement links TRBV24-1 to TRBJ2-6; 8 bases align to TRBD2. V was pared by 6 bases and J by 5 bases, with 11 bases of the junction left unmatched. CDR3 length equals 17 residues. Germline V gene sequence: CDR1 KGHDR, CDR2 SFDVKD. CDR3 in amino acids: CATSRDGGDGWANVLTF. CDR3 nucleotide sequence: TGTGCCACCAGTCGCGACGGGGGGGATGGTTGGGCCAACGTCCTGACTTTC.